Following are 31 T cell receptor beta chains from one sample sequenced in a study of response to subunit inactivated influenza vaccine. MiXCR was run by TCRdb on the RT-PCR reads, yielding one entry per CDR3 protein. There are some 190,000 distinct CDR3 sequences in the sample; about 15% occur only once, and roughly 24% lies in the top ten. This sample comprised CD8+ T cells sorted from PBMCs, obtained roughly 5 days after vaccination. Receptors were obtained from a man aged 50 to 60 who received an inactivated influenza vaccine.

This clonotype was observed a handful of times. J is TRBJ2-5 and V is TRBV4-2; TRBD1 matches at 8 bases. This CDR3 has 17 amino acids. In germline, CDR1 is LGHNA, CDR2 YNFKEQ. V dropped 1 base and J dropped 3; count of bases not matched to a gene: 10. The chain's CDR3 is CASSQAWGRGLEETQYF. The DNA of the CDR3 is TGTGCCAGCAGCCAAGCCTGGGGCAGGGGGCTTGAAGAGACCCAGTACTTC.

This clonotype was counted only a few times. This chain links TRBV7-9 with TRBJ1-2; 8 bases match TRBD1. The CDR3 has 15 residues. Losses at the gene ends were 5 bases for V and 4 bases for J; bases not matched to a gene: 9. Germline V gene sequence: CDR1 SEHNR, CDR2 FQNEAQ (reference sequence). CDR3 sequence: CASSHLGQALYGYTF. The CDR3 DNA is TGTGCCAGCAGCCATCTGGGACAGGCCCTCTATGGCTACACCTTC.

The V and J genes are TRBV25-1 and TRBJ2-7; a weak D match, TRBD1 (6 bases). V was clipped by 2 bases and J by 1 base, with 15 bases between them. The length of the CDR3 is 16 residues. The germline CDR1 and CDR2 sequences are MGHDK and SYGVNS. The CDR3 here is CASSEDRTSTSYEQYF. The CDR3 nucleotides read TGTGCCAGCAGTGAAGACAGGACCTCCACTTCCTACGAGCAGTACTTC.

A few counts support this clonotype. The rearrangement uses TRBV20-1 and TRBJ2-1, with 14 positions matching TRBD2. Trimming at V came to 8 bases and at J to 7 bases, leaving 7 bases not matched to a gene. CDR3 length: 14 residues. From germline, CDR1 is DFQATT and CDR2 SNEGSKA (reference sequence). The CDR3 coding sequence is TGCAGTCCGGGACTAGCGGGAGTCCGGAATGAGCAGTTCTTC. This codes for CSPGLAGVRNEQFF.

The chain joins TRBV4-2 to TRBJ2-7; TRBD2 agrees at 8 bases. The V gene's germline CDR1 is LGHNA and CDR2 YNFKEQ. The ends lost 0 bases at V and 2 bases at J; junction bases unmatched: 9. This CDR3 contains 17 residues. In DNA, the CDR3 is TGTGCCAGCAGCCAAGATAAGTCTTCCGGGAGGGCCTACGAGCAGTACTTC. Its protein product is CASSQDKSSGRAYEQYF.

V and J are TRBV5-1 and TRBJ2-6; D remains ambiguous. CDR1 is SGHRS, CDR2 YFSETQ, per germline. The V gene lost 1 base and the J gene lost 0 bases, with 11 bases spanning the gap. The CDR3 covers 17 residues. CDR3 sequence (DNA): TGCGCCAGCAGCTTGTACAGAACTTACTCTGGGGCCAACGTCCTGACTTTC. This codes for CASSLYRTYSGANVLTF.

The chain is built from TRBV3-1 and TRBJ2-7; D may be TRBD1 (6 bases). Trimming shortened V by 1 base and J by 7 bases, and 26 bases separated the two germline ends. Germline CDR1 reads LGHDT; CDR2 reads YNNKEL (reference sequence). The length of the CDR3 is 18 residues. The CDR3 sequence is CASSQGLIRTAQSREQYF. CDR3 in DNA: TGTGCCAGCAGCCAAGGCCTTATCAGGACAGCCCAGTCTAGGGAGCAGTACTTC.

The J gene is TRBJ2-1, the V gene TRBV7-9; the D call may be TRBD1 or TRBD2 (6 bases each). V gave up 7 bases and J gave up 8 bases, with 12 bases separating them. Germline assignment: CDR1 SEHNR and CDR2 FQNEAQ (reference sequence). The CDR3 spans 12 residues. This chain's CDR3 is CASTLGGDEQFF. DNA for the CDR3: TGTGCCAGCACCCTGGGGGGCGATGAGCAGTTCTTC.

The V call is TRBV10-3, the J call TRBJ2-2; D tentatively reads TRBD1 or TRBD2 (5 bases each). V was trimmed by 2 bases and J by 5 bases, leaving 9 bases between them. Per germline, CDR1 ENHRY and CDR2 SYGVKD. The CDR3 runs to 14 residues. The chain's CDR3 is CAISEEGLTGELFF. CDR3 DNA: TGTGCCATCAGTGAGGAGGGGCTAACCGGGGAGCTGTTTTTT.

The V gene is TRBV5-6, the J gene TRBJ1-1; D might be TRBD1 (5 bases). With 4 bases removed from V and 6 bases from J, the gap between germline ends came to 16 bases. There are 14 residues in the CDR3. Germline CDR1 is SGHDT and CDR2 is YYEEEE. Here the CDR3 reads CASSRGGEGAEAFF. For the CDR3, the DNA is TGTGCCAGCAGCCGAGGAGGGGAAGGCGCTGAAGCTTTCTTT.

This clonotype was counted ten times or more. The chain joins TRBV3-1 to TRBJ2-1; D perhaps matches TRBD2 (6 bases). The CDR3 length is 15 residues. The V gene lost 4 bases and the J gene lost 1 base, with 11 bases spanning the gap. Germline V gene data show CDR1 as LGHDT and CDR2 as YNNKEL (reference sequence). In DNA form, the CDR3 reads TGTGCCAGCAGCCCAGAGGAGGGATCCTACAATGAGCAGTTCTTC. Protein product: CASSPEEGSYNEQFF.

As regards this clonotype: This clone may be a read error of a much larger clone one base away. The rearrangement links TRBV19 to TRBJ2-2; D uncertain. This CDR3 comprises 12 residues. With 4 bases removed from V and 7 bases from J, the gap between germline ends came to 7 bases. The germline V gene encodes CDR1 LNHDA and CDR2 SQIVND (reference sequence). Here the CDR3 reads CASSRWFGELFF. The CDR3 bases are TGTGCCAGTAGTAGGTGGTTCGGGGAGCTGTTTTTT.

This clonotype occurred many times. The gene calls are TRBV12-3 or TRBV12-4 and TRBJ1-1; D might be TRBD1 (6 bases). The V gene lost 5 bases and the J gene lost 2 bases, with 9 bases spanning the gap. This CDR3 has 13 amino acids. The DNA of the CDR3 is TGTGCCAGCAGTGGACAGACTAACACTGAAGCTTTCTTT. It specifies CASSGQTNTEAFF.

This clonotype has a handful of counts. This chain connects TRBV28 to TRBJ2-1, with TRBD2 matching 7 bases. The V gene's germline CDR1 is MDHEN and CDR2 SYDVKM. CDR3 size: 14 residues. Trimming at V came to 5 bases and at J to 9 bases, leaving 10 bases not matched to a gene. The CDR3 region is CASSPRLAASEQFF. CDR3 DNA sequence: TGTGCCAGCAGTCCTCGACTAGCCGCCAGTGAGCAGTTCTTC.

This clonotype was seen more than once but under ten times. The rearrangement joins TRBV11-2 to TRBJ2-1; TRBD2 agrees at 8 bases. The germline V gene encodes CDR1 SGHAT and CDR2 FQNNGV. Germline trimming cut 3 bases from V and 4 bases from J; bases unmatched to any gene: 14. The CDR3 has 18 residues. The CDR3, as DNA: TGTGCCAGCAGCTTTCGAATGGTCCGGACTAGCAGATACAATGAGCAGTTCTTC. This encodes CASSFRMVRTSRYNEQFF. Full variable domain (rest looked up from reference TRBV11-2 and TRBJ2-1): EAGVAQSPRYKIIEKRQSVAFWCNPISGHATLYWYQQILGQGPKLLIQFQNNGVVDDSQLPKDRFSAERLKGVDSTLKIQPAKLEDSAVYLCASSFRMVRTSRYNEQFFGPGTRLTVL.

CDR3 region: CASSIVASAYEQYF. The CDR3 bases are TGTGCCAGTAGTATAGTAGCCAGCGCCTACGAGCAGTACTTC. The rearrangement uses TRBV19 and TRBJ2-7; D not certain. The CDR3 spans 14 residues. Germline CDR1 LNHDA, CDR2 SQIVND (reference sequence). V was clipped by 1 base and J by 2 bases, with 9 bases between them.

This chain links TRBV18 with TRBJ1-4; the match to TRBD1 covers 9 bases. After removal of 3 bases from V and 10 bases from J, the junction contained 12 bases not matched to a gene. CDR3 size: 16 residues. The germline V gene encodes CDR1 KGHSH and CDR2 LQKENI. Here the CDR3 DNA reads TGTGCCAGCTCACCGACAGGGGGAACCCCATCTGGAAAACTGTTTTTT. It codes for CASSPTGGTPSGKLFF.

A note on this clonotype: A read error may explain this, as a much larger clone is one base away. This chain's CDR3 is CATRRAGADTQYF. In DNA, the CDR3 is TGTGCCACCAGACGAGCGGGGGCGGATACGCAGTATTTT. The chain is built from TRBV15 and TRBJ2-3, with 8 bases aligning to TRBD2. The trim removed 6 bases at V and 6 bases at J, leaving 5 bases unmatched. CDR3 length: 13 amino acids. The V gene's germline CDR1 is LNHNV and CDR2 YYDKDF (reference sequence). The full variable domain, with the rest looked up from reference TRBV15 and TRBJ2-3, is DAMVIQNPRYQVTQFGKPVTLSCSQTLNHNVMYWYQQKSSQAPKLLFHYYDKDFNNEADTPDNFQSRRPNTSFCFLDIRSPGLGDTAMYLCATRRAGADTQYFGPGTRLTVL.

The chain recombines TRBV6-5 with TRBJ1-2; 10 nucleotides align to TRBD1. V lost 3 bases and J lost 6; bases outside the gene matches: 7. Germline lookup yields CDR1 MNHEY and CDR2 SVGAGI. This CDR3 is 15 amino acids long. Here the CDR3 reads CASSYGLTGGNGYTF. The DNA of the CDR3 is TGTGCCAGCAGTTATGGGCTGACAGGGGGCAATGGCTACACCTTC.

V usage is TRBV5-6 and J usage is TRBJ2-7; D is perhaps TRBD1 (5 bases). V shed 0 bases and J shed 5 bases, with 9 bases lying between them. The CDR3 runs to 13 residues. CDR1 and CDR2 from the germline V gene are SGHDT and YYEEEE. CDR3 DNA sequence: TGTGCCAGCAGCTTGGTTGGCAGGGACGAGCAGTACTTC. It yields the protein CASSLVGRDEQYF.

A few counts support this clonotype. The CDR3 loop is CASSQVATGNNEQFF. In DNA form, the CDR3 reads TGTGCCAGCAGCCAAGTGGCGACAGGGAACAATGAGCAGTTCTTC. The rearrangement uses TRBV4-2 and TRBJ2-1, with 7 positions matching TRBD1. The ends lost 1 base at V and 5 bases at J; junction bases unmatched: 5. CDR3 size: 15 residues. Germline V gene sequence: CDR1 LGHNA, CDR2 YNFKEQ.

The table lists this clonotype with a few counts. The CDR3 nucleotides are TGTGCCAGCAGATACAACAGGGGTCCCTTCTCTGGGGCCAACGTCCTGACTTTC. It codes for CASRYNRGPFSGANVLTF. V usage is TRBV6-5 and J usage is TRBJ2-6; 7 nucleotides match TRBD1. CDR1 is MNHEY, CDR2 SVGAGI, per germline. This CDR3 comprises 18 residues. Trimming cost V 6 bases and J 0 bases; bases outside gene matches: 11.

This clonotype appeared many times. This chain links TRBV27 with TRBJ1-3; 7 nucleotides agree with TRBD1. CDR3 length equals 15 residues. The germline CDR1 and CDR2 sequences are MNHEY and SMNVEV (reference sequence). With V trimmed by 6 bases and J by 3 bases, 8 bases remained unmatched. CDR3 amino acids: CASSKTGFVGNTIYF. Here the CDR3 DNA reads TGTGCCAGCAGCAAGACAGGGTTTGTTGGAAACACCATATATTTT.

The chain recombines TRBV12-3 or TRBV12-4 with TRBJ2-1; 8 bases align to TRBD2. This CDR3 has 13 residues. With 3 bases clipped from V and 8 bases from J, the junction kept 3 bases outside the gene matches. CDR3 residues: CASSFGGGDEQFF. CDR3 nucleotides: TGTGCCAGCAGTTTCGGGGGGGGCGATGAGCAGTTCTTC.

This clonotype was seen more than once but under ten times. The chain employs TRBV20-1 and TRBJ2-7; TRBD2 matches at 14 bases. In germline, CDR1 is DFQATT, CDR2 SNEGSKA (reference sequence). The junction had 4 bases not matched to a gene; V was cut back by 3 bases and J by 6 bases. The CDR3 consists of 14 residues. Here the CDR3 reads CSASWGLAGAEQYF. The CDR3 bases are TGCAGTGCTAGCTGGGGACTAGCGGGAGCCGAGCAGTACTTC.

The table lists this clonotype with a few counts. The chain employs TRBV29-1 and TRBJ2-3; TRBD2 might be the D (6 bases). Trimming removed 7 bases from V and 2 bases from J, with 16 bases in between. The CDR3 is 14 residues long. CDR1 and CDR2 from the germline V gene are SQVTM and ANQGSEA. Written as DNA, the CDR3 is TGCAGCGCCCCATGGCCGGGACTCACAGATACGCAGTATTTT. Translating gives CSAPWPGLTDTQYF.

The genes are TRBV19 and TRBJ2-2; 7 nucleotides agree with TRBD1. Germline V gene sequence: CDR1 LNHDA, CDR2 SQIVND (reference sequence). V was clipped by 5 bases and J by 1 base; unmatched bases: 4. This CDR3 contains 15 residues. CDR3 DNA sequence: TGTGCCAGTAGTGACCGGGACAGGAACACCGGGGAGCTGTTTTTT. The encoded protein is CASSDRDRNTGELFF.

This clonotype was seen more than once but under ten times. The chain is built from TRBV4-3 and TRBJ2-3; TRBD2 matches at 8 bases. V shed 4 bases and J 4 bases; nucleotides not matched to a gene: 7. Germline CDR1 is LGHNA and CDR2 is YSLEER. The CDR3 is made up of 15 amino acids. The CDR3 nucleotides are TGCGCCAGCAGCCTCGGGGGGGCCGGGCCAGATACGCAGTATTTT. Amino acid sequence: CASSLGGAGPDTQYF.

CDR3 nucleotides: TGTGCCAGCAGTAAGCGGACTAGCGGGAGTAGCCCAGATACGCAGTATTTT. Protein product: CASSKRTSGSSPDTQYF. The chain uses TRBV28 and TRBJ2-3, with 13 positions matching TRBD2. The CDR3 is 17 amino acids. After removal of 5 bases from V and 4 bases from J, the junction contained 9 bases not matched to a gene. Germline values: CDR1 MDHEN, CDR2 SYDVKM.

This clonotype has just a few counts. The DNA for the CDR3 is TGCAGCGTTGAAATGGGTGGGTCGCCGGACGAGCAGTACTTC. Residues: CSVEMGGSPDEQYF. V is TRBV29-1 and J is TRBJ2-7; D gene uncertain. CDR3 size: 14 residues. The V and J ends lost 2 bases and 5 bases respectively, with 16 bases between them. Germline CDR1 SQVTM, CDR2 ANQGSEA.

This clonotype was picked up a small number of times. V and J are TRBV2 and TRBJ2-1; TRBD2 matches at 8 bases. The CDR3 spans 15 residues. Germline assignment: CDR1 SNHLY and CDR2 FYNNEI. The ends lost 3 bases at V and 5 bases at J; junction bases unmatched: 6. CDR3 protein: CASSDITSGDNEQFF. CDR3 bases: TGTGCCAGCAGTGACATTACTAGCGGAGACAATGAGCAGTTCTTC.